The present T cell receptor (beta chain) was sequenced within a study of graft-versus-host responses after intestinal transplantation. Overall study: Multivisceral, liver-intestinal, or isolated intestinal transplants were received by the recipients.

Measured with immunoSEQ multiplex PCR; TCRdb has only the in-frame clones, and not every one. The sample consists of 19,000 or so clones, around nine tenths of them appearing once. On this clone itself: No antigen is known for it.

Germline V lookup: CDR1 SGHDT, CDR2 YYEEEE. This CDR3 spans 13 amino acids. V was clipped by 4 bases and J by 4 bases; unmatched bases: 5. Findings of the study overall: Some GvH clones were seen earlier in gut or blood, suggesting intestinal origin.

The V and J genes are TRBV5-6 and TRBJ2-7, with TRBD1 matching over 7 bases. The sequences come from PBMCs, collected approximately 240 days after intestinal transplant. This sequence originates from a human patient who received an intestinal transplant, so some T cells may come from the graft donor. This CDR3 is CASSTNRGYEQYF. Written as DNA, the CDR3 is TGTGCCAGCAGCACAAACAGGGGATACGAGCAGTACTTC.